The 23 T cell receptor beta chains in this list originate from one sample, sequenced in a study of cytomegalovirus exposure and HLA in healthy donors. Only in-frame clones appear in the TCRdb table, and some are missing; sequencing was by immunoSEQ multiplex PCR. Of over 120,000 clones listed, around 90% are singletons. The source material was PBMCs. These receptors all come from a man younger than 35 in good health and CMV-seropositive.

The genes are TRBV27 and TRBJ2-7, with a possible D match to TRBD1 (6 bases). The CDR3 is 13 amino acids. Germline CDR1 is MNHEY and CDR2 is SMNVEV (reference sequence). V was shortened by 4 bases and J by 4 bases, with 11 bases between the two germline ends. The CDR3 loop reads CASSWKQGYEQYF. The CDR3 nucleotides are TGTGCCAGCAGTTGGAAACAGGGTTACGAGCAGTACTTC.

This clone was detected ten times or more. The CDR3 sequence: CASSLGGPGNTIYF. DNA of the CDR3: TGTGCCAGCAGTTTAGGGGGCCCTGGAAACACCATATATTTT. The V gene is TRBV27, the J gene TRBJ1-3; possibly TRBD1 for D (6 bases). This CDR3 region has 14 residues. Germline V CDR1 and CDR2: MNHEY, SMNVEV (reference sequence). Trimming took 2 bases from V and 2 from J, leaving 7 bases between them.

The chain combines TRBV6-6 with TRBJ2-4; D unresolved. V shed 3 bases and J shed 6 bases, with 9 bases lying between them. Germline V gene data show CDR1 as MNHNY and CDR2 as SVGAGI (reference sequence). This CDR3 contains 13 residues. CDR3 loop: CASSYEASNIQYF. In nucleotides, the CDR3 is TGTGCCAGCAGTTATGAGGCTTCAAACATTCAGTACTTC.

The chain carries TRBV18 and TRBJ2-2; TRBD1 agrees at 10 bases. V lost 6 bases and J lost 6; bases outside the gene matches: 7. Per the germline V gene, CDR1 is KGHSH and CDR2 is LQKENI. The CDR3 is 15 amino acids. The CDR3 coding sequence is TGTGCCAGCTCCCAAGGACAGGGGGTTGCCGGGGAGCTGTTTTTT. Protein product: CASSQGQGVAGELFF.

The CDR3 DNA reads TGTGCCGGCTCAGACAGGGGCAATCAGCCCCAGCATTTT. Its protein is CAGSDRGNQPQHF. The V and J genes are TRBV19 and TRBJ1-5, with 7 bases aligning to TRBD1. The CDR3 runs to 13 residues. Germline values: CDR1 LNHDA, CDR2 SQIVND (reference sequence). The V segment lost 11 bases and the J segment 2 bases; nucleotides outside the gene matches: 6. The complete variable domain, with remaining parts taken from reference TRBV19 and TRBJ1-5, reads DGGITQSPKYLFRKEGQNVTLSCEQNLNHDAMYWYRQDPGQGLRLIYYSQIVNDFQKGDIAEGYSVSREKKESFPLTVTSAQKNPTAFYLCAGSDRGNQPQHFGDGTRLSIL.

The J gene is TRBJ2-3, the V gene TRBV12-5; no definite D call. Germline CDR1 is LGHNT and CDR2 is FRNRAP. Trimming took 9 bases from V and 11 from J, leaving 15 bases between them. The CDR3 is 11 residues long. CDR3 sequence: CARPSLQKQYF. The CDR3 DNA reads TGTGCTAGACCCTCTTTACAAAAGCAGTATTTT.

The chain recombines TRBV9 with TRBJ2-7, with TRBD2 identical over 14 bases. Trimming cost V 3 bases and J 6 bases; bases outside gene matches: 8. The CDR3 runs to 16 residues. Germline V CDR1 and CDR2: SGDLS, YYNGEE. The CDR3 bases are TGTGCCAGCAGCGCCGGACTAGCGGGGGGTGGGCGCGAGCAGTACTTC. Protein sequence: CASSAGLAGGGREQYF.

The J gene is TRBJ2-3, the V gene TRBV5-1; TRBD2 aligns across 14 bases. The CDR3 is 16 residues long. With 4 bases clipped from V and 6 bases from J, the junction kept 7 bases outside the gene matches. CDR1 is SGHRS, CDR2 YFSETQ, per germline. The CDR3 nucleotides are TGCGCCAGCAGCGCAGAAAGACTAGCGGGAGGGGATACGCAGTATTTT. This translates into CASSAERLAGGDTQYF.

The V gene is TRBV2, the J gene TRBJ2-3; D may be TRBD2 (5 bases). CDR1 SNHLY and CDR2 FYNNEI come from the germline V gene. This CDR3 is built from 15 residues. Trimming removed 4 bases from V and 0 bases from J, with 11 bases in between. The CDR3 nucleotides read TGTGCCAGCAGTGTGCGGGCGGTGAGCACAGATACGCAGTATTTT. As protein: CASSVRAVSTDTQYF.

The chain combines TRBV4-2 with TRBJ2-7, with 11 bases matching TRBD2. After removal of 0 bases from V and 7 bases from J, the junction contained 8 bases not matched to a gene. The length of the CDR3 is 16 residues. Germline-derived CDR1 and CDR2 are LGHNA and YNFKEQ. The DNA of the CDR3 is TGTGCCAGCAGCCAAGATGAGGCTAGCGGGGGGAATGAGCAGTACTTC. Translating it yields CASSQDEASGGNEQYF.

V is TRBV4-1 and J is TRBJ1-2; D is perhaps TRBD1 (5 bases). The CDR3 is made up of 14 amino acids. CDR1 and CDR2 (germline): MGHRA, YSYEKL. Trimming shortened V by 2 bases and J by 8 bases, and 15 bases separated the two germline ends. The CDR3 nucleotides read TGCGCCAGCAGCCAACCCGGGACTCGTGCAGGCTACACCTTC. The encoded protein is CASSQPGTRAGYTF.

This chain links TRBV7-9 with TRBJ1-1; D gene ambiguous. CDR1 is SEHNR, CDR2 FQNEAQ, per germline (reference sequence). Trimming removed 6 bases from V and 4 bases from J, with 9 bases in between. The CDR3 has 12 amino acids. CDR3 region: CASSEGGTEAFF. CDR3 sequence (DNA): TGTGCCAGCAGTGAGGGCGGCACTGAAGCTTTCTTT.

Comment on this clone: An end of the junction differs from the germline gene, which may be a read error. The chain joins TRBV6-1 to TRBJ1-4; D ambiguous. CDR1 is MNHNS and CDR2 is SASEGT in the germline V gene. The CDR3 has 14 residues. The CDR3 sequence: CASSQAPRYEKLFF. DNA for the CDR3: TGTGCCAGCAGTCAAGCCCCGAGGTATGAAAAACTGTTTTTT.

The chain employs TRBV14 and TRBJ2-3; 7 bases align to TRBD2. Germline V CDR1 and CDR2: SGHDN, FVKESK. CDR3 length: 17 amino acids. Germline trimming cut 4 bases from V and 6 bases from J; bases unmatched to any gene: 16. The CDR3 bases are TGTGCCAGCAGCCCTGGGGCTAGCGGCTTTGGCGGGGATACGCAGTATTTT. It translates to CASSPGASGFGGDTQYF.

Only one count was recorded for this clone. This rearrangement joins TRBV28 to TRBJ2-1; D may be TRBD1 (6 bases). Trimming removed 4 bases from V and 0 bases from J, with 10 bases in between. The CDR3 loop spans 15 amino acids. Per germline, CDR1 MDHEN and CDR2 SYDVKM. In DNA, the CDR3 is TGTGCCAGCAGTTACAGGGATCCCTCCTACAATGAGCAGTTCTTC. The encoded protein is CASSYRDPSYNEQFF. Complete variable domain (other parts from reference TRBV28 and TRBJ2-1): DVKVTQSSRYLVKRTGEKVFLECVQDMDHENMFWYRQDPGLGLRLIYFSYDVKMKEKGDIPEGYSVSREKKERFSLILESASTNQTSMYLCASSYRDPSYNEQFFGPGTRLTVL.

V and J are TRBV6-5 and TRBJ2-1, with D possibly matching TRBD1 (5 bases). Germline CDR1 is MNHEY and CDR2 is SVGAGI. This CDR3 is built from 14 residues. V lost 6 bases and J 6 bases, leaving 15 bases between the germline ends. The CDR3 here is CASRRTGMINEQFF. The CDR3, as DNA: TGTGCCAGCAGGAGAACAGGAATGATCAATGAGCAGTTCTTC.

The gene calls are TRBV2 and TRBJ2-6; D might be TRBD2 (5 bases). Germline V gene sequence: CDR1 SNHLY, CDR2 FYNNEI. V was clipped by 3 bases and J by 2 bases, with 8 bases between them. The CDR3 extends over 15 amino acids. The CDR3 protein is CASSDEGTGANVLTF. The CDR3 DNA follows: TGTGCCAGCAGTGACGAGGGAACTGGGGCCAACGTCCTGACTTTC.

The chain links TRBV5-1 to TRBJ2-7, with 8 bases fitting TRBD2. V shed 4 bases and J 2 bases; nucleotides not matched to a gene: 5. This CDR3 comprises 14 residues. CDR1 and CDR2 (germline): SGHRS, YFSETQ. The CDR3 reads CASSPPGLAYEQYF. The CDR3 coding sequence is TGCGCCAGCAGCCCTCCGGGACTAGCCTACGAGCAGTACTTC.

The chain has TRBV6-1 and TRBJ1-5; D not certain. This CDR3 has 14 amino acids. V was cut by 8 bases and J by 4 bases, with 15 bases left in between. Germline V gene data show CDR1 as MNHNS and CDR2 as SASEGT. The CDR3 nucleotides read TGTGCCAGCTTAGGGAGAGGGAATAATCAGCCCCAGCATTTT. Protein: CASLGRGNNQPQHF.

Here the CDR3 DNA reads TGCGCCAGCAGCCCAGGGGGTAATGAGCAGTTCTTC. Protein sequence: CASSPGGNEQFF. This chain links TRBV5-1 with TRBJ2-1; 7 nucleotides line up with TRBD1. The V gene end was trimmed by 4 bases and the J gene end by 7 bases; junction bases not matched to a gene: 2. The CDR3 sequence is 12 residues long. CDR1 and CDR2 (germline): SGHRS, YFSETQ.

CDR3 amino acids: CASSETGLGFTGELFF. The CDR3 nucleotides read TGCGCCAGCAGCGAAACAGGGTTGGGTTTTACCGGGGAGCTGTTTTTT. This chain links TRBV5-1 with TRBJ2-2; D is possibly TRBD1 (6 bases). Trimming stripped 4 bases from V and 5 bases from J, with 18 bases between. This CDR3 comprises 16 residues. Per the germline V gene, CDR1 is SGHRS and CDR2 is YFSETQ. Full variable domain (remainder filled in from reference TRBV5-1 and TRBJ2-2): KAGVTQTPRYLIKTRGQQVTLSCSPISGHRSVSWYQQTPGQGLQFLFEYFSETQRNKGNFPGRFSGRQFSNSRSEMNVSTLELGDSALYLCASSETGLGFTGELFFGEGSRLTVL.

The rearrangement uses TRBV6-4 and TRBJ1-1, with a tentative D call TRBD1 (5 bases). Trimming removed 5 bases from V and 2 bases from J, with 9 bases in between. This CDR3 contains 13 residues. Germline assignment: CDR1 MRHNA and CDR2 SNTAGT. CDR3 loop: CASSTGDNTEAFF. The CDR3 DNA follows: TGTGCCAGCAGTACAGGAGATAACACTGAAGCTTTCTTT.

The chain couples TRBV28 to TRBJ1-6, with D hard to call. Germline V CDR1 and CDR2: MDHEN, SYDVKM. The germline V and J ends were trimmed by 7 bases and 6 bases, with 13 bases remaining between them. This CDR3 is 14 amino acids long. The DNA of the CDR3 is TGTGCCAGCAACCTCTGGGCCAGTAATTCACCCCTCCACTTT. Its protein is CASNLWASNSPLHF.